The next 32 T cell receptor beta chains were all read from a single sample in a study of cytomegalovirus exposure and HLA in healthy donors. It was with 60 Vbeta and 13 Jbeta primers that the PCR ran. Using immunoSEQ multiplex PCR, the repertoire was profiled, and TCRdb retains in-frame clones only, with some absent. The table records some 150,000 clones, roughly three quarters of them present only once. Sequenced sample: PBMCs. Every receptor here comes from a middle-aged woman in good health and CMV-seropositive.

V is TRBV18 and J is TRBJ1-4, with TRBD1 as a possible D gene (6 bases). The CDR3 sequence is 15 residues long. Trimming cost V 6 bases and J 2 bases, with 13 bases left between them. The V gene's germline CDR1 is KGHSH and CDR2 LQKENI. This CDR3 is CASSRQGRTNEKLFF. CDR3 bases: TGTGCCAGCTCCCGGCAGGGGCGGACTAATGAAAAACTGTTTTTT.

The rearrangement links TRBV29-1 to TRBJ2-7; D perhaps matches TRBD1 (6 bases). This CDR3 comprises 12 residues. With 4 bases removed from V and 5 bases from J, the gap between germline ends came to 12 bases. The germline gives CDR1 SQVTM, CDR2 ANQGSEA. The CDR3 bases are TGCAGCGTTGCAGGCAACAGGGACGAGCAGTACTTC. It specifies CSVAGNRDEQYF.

The chain combines TRBV19 with TRBJ1-6; D is perhaps TRBD1 (5 bases). Trimming left V 3 bases short and J 1 base short, with 10 bases between. The CDR3 length is 16 residues. Germline lookup yields CDR1 LNHDA and CDR2 SQIVND (reference sequence). This chain's CDR3 is CASSMAGRSYNSPLHF. The DNA of the CDR3 is TGTGCCAGTAGTATGGCAGGGCGATCCTATAATTCACCCCTCCACTTT.

This clone was counted once. The gene calls are TRBV6-1 and TRBJ1-5, with D unclear. The CDR3 runs 15 residues. Germline CDR1 is MNHNS and CDR2 is SASEGT. Trimming removed 5 bases at V and 2 bases at J, with 13 bases between. Here the CDR3 DNA reads TGTGCCAGCAGTCCCCTTGGGCAGGGCAATCAGCCCCAGCATTTT. It codes for CASSPLGQGNQPQHF.

V usage is TRBV7-9 and J usage is TRBJ2-5; 8 bases match TRBD2. CDR3 length: 17 residues. Unmatched junction bases numbered 16, after V lost 5 bases and J lost 5 bases. Germline V gene data show CDR1 as SEHNR and CDR2 as FQNEAQ (reference sequence). The DNA for the CDR3 is TGTGCCAGCAGCCGATATGGCGGGGGGATCGGACGGGAGACCCAGTACTTC. It is translated as CASSRYGGGIGRETQYF.

The sample holds one count of this clone. The J gene is TRBJ2-1, the V gene TRBV29-1; the match to TRBD2 covers 8 bases. Germline-derived CDR1 and CDR2 are SQVTM and ANQGSEA. The CDR3 extends over 11 amino acids. V trimming: 6 bases; J trimming: 10 bases; junction bases outside the gene matches: 5. CDR3 loop: CSVVIAGEQFF. CDR3 DNA sequence: TGCAGCGTGGTTATAGCGGGAGAGCAGTTCTTC.

V is TRBV2 and J is TRBJ2-1, with 11 bases identical to TRBD2. The trim removed 4 bases at V and 5 bases at J, leaving 4 bases unmatched. Per the germline V gene, CDR1 is SNHLY and CDR2 is FYNNEI. CDR3 length equals 15 residues. The CDR3, as DNA: TGTGCCAGCAGTGTAGCTAGCGGGGGGAACAATGAGCAGTTCTTC. It is translated as CASSVASGGNNEQFF.

V is TRBV4-1 and J is TRBJ1-2; D is undetermined. Germline V lookup: CDR1 MGHRA, CDR2 YSYEKL. V lost 6 bases to trimming and J lost 8 bases, with 13 bases between them. The CDR3 is 12 residues long. The CDR3 here is CASRAPAEGYTF. CDR3 DNA sequence: TGCGCCAGCAGAGCCCCGGCGGAAGGCTACACCTTC.

As to this clone: Other nucleotide sequences from this sample produce the same CDR3. This chain connects TRBV12-5 to TRBJ1-5; D is unresolved. CDR3 size: 14 residues. Germline V lookup: CDR1 LGHNT, CDR2 FRNRAP. The V and J ends lost 0 bases and 6 bases respectively, with 9 bases between them. CDR3 residues: CASGLVHSPQPQHF. CDR3 bases: TGTGCTAGTGGTTTGGTACATTCCCCTCAGCCCCAGCATTTT.

A remark on this clone: Other DNA sequences of this sample code for an identical CDR3. This chain connects TRBV5-1 to TRBJ2-5; 7 nucleotides agree with TRBD2. The V segment lost 0 bases and the J segment 5 bases; nucleotides outside the gene matches: 4. This CDR3 has 14 amino acids. In germline, CDR1 is SGHRS, CDR2 YFSETQ. The CDR3 reads CASSLEGGRETQYF. The DNA for the CDR3 is TGCGCCAGCAGCTTGGAGGGAGGGAGGGAGACCCAGTACTTC.

Worth noting for this clone: Other DNA sequences in the sample encode the same CDR3. The rearrangement uses TRBV5-6 and TRBJ1-2; D is unresolved. The germline V and J ends were trimmed by 1 base and 0 bases, with 7 bases remaining between them. The CDR3 consists of 14 residues. Germline CDR1 is SGHDT and CDR2 is YYEEEE. The CDR3 nucleotides read TGTGCCAGCAGCTTGAGTCTAGCTAACTATGGCTACACCTTC. It is translated as CASSLSLANYGYTF.

The V and J genes are TRBV12-5 and TRBJ1-3, with D perhaps matching TRBD1 (5 bases). The V end lost 7 bases, the J end lost 0 bases, and 10 bases lay between the germline ends. Per the germline V gene, CDR1 is LGHNT and CDR2 is FRNRAP. CDR3 length equals 14 residues. The CDR3 loop is CASAQGFSGNTIYF. The CDR3 region has the DNA TGTGCTAGTGCCCAGGGATTCTCTGGAAACACCATATATTTT.

The rearrangement links TRBV5-1 to TRBJ2-1; 8 nucleotides agree with TRBD2. The CDR3 length is 14 residues. V gave up 4 bases and J gave up 2 bases; unmatched junction bases: 2. The V gene's germline CDR1 is SGHRS and CDR2 YFSETQ. In DNA form, the CDR3 reads TGCGCCAGCAGCGCGGGGGGAGCCTACAATGAGCAGTTCTTC. Its translation: CASSAGGAYNEQFF.

The genes are TRBV6-1 and TRBJ2-6, with 7 bases lining up with TRBD2. Germline trimming cut 3 bases from V and 6 bases from J; bases unmatched to any gene: 5. The CDR3 spans 15 residues. CDR1 is MNHNS, CDR2 SASEGT, per germline. CDR3 bases: TGTGCCAGCAGTGAGGGAGGGATTGAGGCCAACGTCCTGACTTTC. Amino acids: CASSEGGIEANVLTF.

Here the CDR3 reads CASSDQTGGQPQHF. As DNA, the CDR3 is TGTGCCAGCAGTGACCAAACAGGGGGCCAGCCCCAGCATTTT. This chain uses TRBV6-1 with TRBJ1-5; 9 bases line up with TRBD1. J gave up 7 bases and V 3 bases, and 4 bases lay outside the gene matches. The CDR3 runs 14 residues. In germline, CDR1 is MNHNS, CDR2 SASEGT.

This chain joins TRBV19 and TRBJ2-7, with 10 bases lining up with TRBD2. This CDR3 has 15 amino acids. J lost 0 bases, V lost 7 bases, and 6 bases had no gene match. Per the germline V gene, CDR1 is LNHDA and CDR2 is SQIVND (reference sequence). CDR3 coding DNA: TGTGCCAGTAAGCCAGCGGGGGGGAGCTCCTACGAGCAGTACTTC. Encoded protein: CASKPAGGSSYEQYF.

The chain is built from TRBV10-3 and TRBJ1-5, with D unresolved. The V and J ends lost 4 bases and 4 bases respectively, with 8 bases between them. In germline, CDR1 is ENHRY, CDR2 SYGVKD. The CDR3 contains 13 residues. CDR3 in amino acids: CAISASLNQPQHF. As DNA, the CDR3 is TGTGCCATCAGTGCTTCCCTAAATCAGCCCCAGCATTTT.

This clone showed up just a few times. The V and J genes are TRBV6-6 and TRBJ1-3; 8 nucleotides line up with TRBD1. CDR3 length equals 15 residues. Germline V gives CDR1 MNHNY, CDR2 SVGAGI (reference sequence). Unmatched junction bases numbered 4, after V lost 6 bases and J lost 0 bases. CDR3 loop: CASSQTGDSGNTIYF. CDR3 coding DNA: TGTGCCAGCAGCCAGACAGGGGACTCTGGAAACACCATATATTTT.

V is TRBV2 and J is TRBJ2-3; 7 nucleotides agree with TRBD1. V gave up 7 bases and J gave up 4 bases; unmatched junction bases: 11. The CDR3 runs 15 residues. The germline V gene has CDR1 SNHLY and CDR2 FYNNEI. CDR3 residues: CASIRQGVDSDTQYF. Written as DNA, the CDR3 is TGTGCCAGCATCAGACAGGGCGTCGACTCAGATACGCAGTATTTT.

The genes are TRBV7-9 and TRBJ1-1; unclear D gene. There are 13 residues in the CDR3. Germline CDR1 reads SEHNR; CDR2 reads FQNEAQ (reference sequence). Deletions cut 2 bases from V and 1 base from J, with 5 bases between. The CDR3 spells CASSLYWNTEAFF. The CDR3 nucleotides are TGTGCCAGCAGCTTATATTGGAACACTGAAGCTTTCTTT.

The CDR3 region has the DNA TGTGCCTGGAGTGTCGTGACTAGCGGGGCCCAGTACTTC. It specifies CAWSVVTSGAQYF. The chain joins TRBV30 to TRBJ2-5, with 11 bases fitting TRBD2. J lost 9 bases, V lost 0 bases, and 3 bases had no gene match. CDR1 is GTSNPN and CDR2 is SVGIG in the germline V gene (reference sequence). The CDR3 runs to 13 residues.

The rearrangement joins TRBV5-4 to TRBJ1-4, with 10 bases identical to TRBD1. J lost 8 bases, V lost 4 bases, and 5 bases had no gene match. Germline V gene data show CDR1 as SGHNT and CDR2 as YYREEE (reference sequence). The CDR3 sequence is 14 residues long. The CDR3 is CASSGTGAGEKLFF. The CDR3 DNA sequence: TGTGCCAGCAGCGGGACAGGGGCGGGGGAAAAACTGTTTTTT. The variable domain in full, with the rest retrieved from reference TRBV5-4 and TRBJ1-4, is ETGVTQSPTHLIKTRGQQVTLRCSSQSGHNTVSWYQQALGQGPQFIFQYYREEENGRGNFPPRFSGLQFPNYSSELNVNALELDDSALYLCASSGTGAGEKLFFGSGTQLSVL.

The chain employs TRBV5-4 and TRBJ2-5; TRBD2 matches 10 bases. There are 19 residues in the CDR3. V dropped 0 bases and J dropped 0; count of bases not matched to a gene: 11. Germline V gene data show CDR1 as SGHNT and CDR2 as YYREEE (reference sequence). The CDR3 spells CASSLGVASGGRYQETQYF. CDR3 sequence (DNA): TGTGCCAGCAGCTTGGGGGTGGCTAGCGGGGGTCGGTACCAAGAGACCCAGTACTTC.

V usage is TRBV19 and J usage is TRBJ1-5; D gene ambiguous. V lost 5 bases and J 4 bases, leaving 9 bases between the germline ends. In germline, CDR1 is LNHDA, CDR2 SQIVND (reference sequence). There are 13 residues in the CDR3. DNA of the CDR3: TGTGCCAGTAGTGAACACCATAATCAGCCCCAGCATTTT. This translates into CASSEHHNQPQHF. Supplemented by reference TRBV19 and TRBJ1-5, the full variable domain reads DGGITQSPKYLFRKEGQNVTLSCEQNLNHDAMYWYRQDPGQGLRLIYYSQIVNDFQKGDIAEGYSVSREKKESFPLTVTSAQKNPTAFYLCASSEHHNQPQHFGDGTRLSIL.

The chain couples TRBV7-3 to TRBJ2-3; TRBD1 is a possible D gene (6 bases). This CDR3 contains 15 residues. The germline V gene encodes CDR1 SGHTA and CDR2 FQGTGA. The V end was cut by 6 bases, the J end by 3 bases, with 16 bases between. CDR3 nucleotide sequence: TGTGCCAGCAGTTGGGTTGGCGGACAGACAGATACGCAGTATTTT. Its protein is CASSWVGGQTDTQYF.

The chain is built from TRBV29-1 and TRBJ1-2; the match to TRBD1 covers 9 bases. The CDR3 is 14 residues long. V lost 7 bases to trimming and J lost 8 bases; unmatched junction nucleotides: 14. Germline loops: CDR1 SQVTM, CDR2 ANQGSEA. The CDR3 protein is CSATWGQGDGGYTF. The CDR3 DNA reads as TGCAGCGCCACCTGGGGACAGGGCGACGGGGGCTACACCTTC.

The chain is built from TRBV1 and TRBJ2-2; TRBD2 is the table's D call, not checked against the DNA. TRBV1 is a known pseudogene. The CDR3 spans 17 residues. The CDR3 DNA sequence: TGCACCAGCAGCCAAGGAAGTGGGACTAGATCCACCGGGGAGCTGTTTTTT. It codes for CTSSQGSGTRSTGELFF.

The V call is TRBV2, the J call TRBJ2-2; 9 bases map to TRBD1. J gave up 1 base and V 7 bases, and 7 bases lay outside the gene matches. This CDR3 is built from 16 residues. In germline, CDR1 is SNHLY, CDR2 FYNNEI. The CDR3, as DNA: TGTGCCAGCACCAAGCCGGGACAGGGGAACACCGGGGAGCTGTTTTTT. It specifies CASTKPGQGNTGELFF.

The V call is TRBV5-6, the J call TRBJ1-1, with D possibly matching TRBD1 (6 bases). CDR1 is SGHDT, CDR2 YYEEEE, per germline. The CDR3 extends over 13 amino acids. V was pared by 5 bases and J by 0 bases, with 8 bases between. The CDR3 region has the DNA TGTGCCAGCAGAAGACAGGTGAACACTGAAGCTTTCTTT. Encoded protein: CASRRQVNTEAFF.

A single count supports this clone. The gene calls are TRBV10-3 and TRBJ2-1; D might be TRBD2 (5 bases). The length of the CDR3 is 15 residues. Germline V lookup: CDR1 ENHRY, CDR2 SYGVKD. Deletions cut 0 bases from V and 9 bases from J, with 15 bases between. The CDR3 sequence is CAISESGSALGEQFF. Written as DNA, the CDR3 is TGTGCCATCAGTGAGTCGGGGAGCGCCCTCGGTGAGCAGTTCTTC.

For this clone: A read error may produce the germline difference seen at one junction end. The rearrangement uses TRBV7-2 and TRBJ2-7; D is undetermined. Germline assignment: CDR1 SGHTA and CDR2 FQGNSA. This CDR3 is 12 amino acids long. CDR3 in amino acids: CVSSLALGEQYF. In DNA, the CDR3 is TGTGTCAGCAGCTTAGCTCTCGGCGAGCAGTACTTC.

The chain links TRBV19 to TRBJ2-7; D might be TRBD2 (6 bases). The CDR3 is made up of 15 amino acids. V gave up 5 bases and J gave up 7 bases, with 21 bases separating them. Germline lookup yields CDR1 LNHDA and CDR2 SQIVND (reference sequence). The CDR3, as DNA: TGTGCCAGTAGTGAAGGTGGGGCCCTCGGGGGTGAGCAGTACTTC. Translated: CASSEGGALGGEQYF. Drawing the rest from reference TRBV19 and TRBJ2-7, the complete variable domain is DGGITQSPKYLFRKEGQNVTLSCEQNLNHDAMYWYRQDPGQGLRLIYYSQIVNDFQKGDIAEGYSVSREKKESFPLTVTSAQKNPTAFYLCASSEGGALGGEQYFGPGTRLTVT.